Sequencing of this T cell receptor beta chain was carried out in a study of shared clonotypes between healthy human individuals. Points from the study as a whole: Naive CD4 clonotypes overlapped across a few donors at around 5%.

The CDR3 consists of 14 residues. Germline CDR1 reads SGHRS; CDR2 reads YFSETQ. Deletions cut 0 bases from V and 7 bases from J, with 14 bases between. Assay: immunoSEQ multiplex PCR; the TCRdb copy retains only in-frame clones and omits some. The table shows about 2.1 million clones, with around 93% occurring only once. Notes on this clone: Antigen specificity is unknown.

CD8 cells regarded as naive lacked CD45RO, were positively chosen for CCR7, and omitted terminally differentiated effector memory CD45RA+ cells. This clonotype originated in a young man in good health. Some clones in this sample may be carry-over from other donors' samples. The rearrangement links TRBV5-1 to TRBJ2-7, with D hard to call. The sequencing input was naive CD8+ T cells from PBMCs. This chain's CDR3 is CASSLDPGPVEQYF. For the CDR3, the DNA is TGCGCCAGCAGCTTGGATCCCGGACCAGTAGAGCAGTACTTC.